This T cell receptor (beta chain) originates from a study of cytomegalovirus exposure and HLA in healthy donors. General study points: Later analysis found that TCR beta chains associated with HLA were more clonally expanded than other, equally common chains. TRBV6-2, TRBV6-3 and some other V segments were excluded as indistinguishable.

Researchers ran the PCR with 60 Vbeta and 13 Jbeta primers. The protocol was immunoSEQ multiplex PCR, while the TCRdb copy is restricted to in-frame clones and leaves out a portion. Here the sample spans 120,000 or so clones, around 84% being singletons. The CDR3 has 14 residues. Germline values: CDR1 SGHRS, CDR2 YFSETQ. V gave up 1 base and J gave up 2 bases, with 6 bases separating them. The count of this clone is one. The antigen remains undetermined. The sequenced material came from PBMCs. This chain joins TRBV5-1 and TRBJ2-2; tentatively, D is TRBD2 (6 bases). The clonotype was recovered from a woman between 35 and 50 years old in good health and CMV-seronegative. The CDR3 coding sequence is TGCGCCAGCAGCTTGACTAGCAACACCGGGGAGCTGTTTTTT. This gives the protein CASSLTSNTGELFF.